This T cell receptor (beta chain) was sequenced for a study of shared clonotypes between healthy human individuals. Study findings and constraints: Investigators collected only blood, and repertoires in tissues likely differ. Sequencing depth was a factor that was expected to affect clonotype sharing among donors.

Comment on this clone: Antigen unknown.

Germline loops: CDR1 SEHNR, CDR2 FQNEAQ (reference sequence). This CDR3 comprises 12 residues. V dropped 10 bases and J dropped 6 bases, with 13 bases sitting between them. The material for each subset, its genomic DNA, was split evenly across several immunoSEQ plates. In the study's own analysis: As immunoSEQ supplied junction-only sequences (without quality scores), filtering differed. Using immunoSEQ multiplex PCR, the repertoire was profiled, and TCRdb retains in-frame clones only, with some absent. That table is the source of V, J and clone size, and D and trimming were worked out from the DNA. The sample records 75,000 to 100,000 clones, more than 45% being singletons.

The sample taken for sequencing was PBMCs. The chain links TRBV7-9 to TRBJ2-1; D is possibly TRBD1 (6 bases). The source of this sequence is a woman aged 40 to 49 in good health. Some clones in this sample may be carry-over from other donors' samples. The CDR3 sequence is CATGTRGNEQFF. DNA for the CDR3: TGTGCCACCGGAACCAGGGGCAATGAGCAGTTCTTC.